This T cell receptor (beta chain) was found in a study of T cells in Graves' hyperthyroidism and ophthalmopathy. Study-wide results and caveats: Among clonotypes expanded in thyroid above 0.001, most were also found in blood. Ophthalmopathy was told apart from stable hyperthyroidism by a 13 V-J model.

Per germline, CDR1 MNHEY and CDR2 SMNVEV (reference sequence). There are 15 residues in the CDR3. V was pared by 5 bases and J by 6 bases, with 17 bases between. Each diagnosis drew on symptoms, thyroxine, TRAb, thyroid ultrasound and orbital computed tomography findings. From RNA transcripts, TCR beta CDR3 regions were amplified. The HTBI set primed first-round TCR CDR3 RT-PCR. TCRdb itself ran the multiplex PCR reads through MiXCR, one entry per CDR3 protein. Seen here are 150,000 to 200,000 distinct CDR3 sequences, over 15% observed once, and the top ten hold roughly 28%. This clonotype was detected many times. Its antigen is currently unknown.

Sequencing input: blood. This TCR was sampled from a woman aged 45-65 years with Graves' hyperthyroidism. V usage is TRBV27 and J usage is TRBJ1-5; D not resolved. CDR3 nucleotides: TGTGCCAGCAGTCCCGAGTGGCTCGGCGGTCAGCCCCAGCATTTT. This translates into CASSPEWLGGQPQHF.